Presented here are 14 T cell receptor beta chains from one specimen sequenced in a study of Ad26.COV2.S vaccination and SARS-CoV-2 variants. Treatment reported: over 15 received Ad26.COV2.S at low or high dose, single or two shots; 5 received placebo; per-sample allocation not given. Samples analyzed were those drawn on day 63 after the first vaccine or placebo injection. The table came from immunoSEQ multiplex PCR; TCRdb's copy has only in-frame clones and leaves some out. The sample consists of around 300,000 clones, 88% of them appearing once. The specimen was peripheral blood, collected in a trial of Ad26.COV2.S vaccine versus placebo. The receptors were sampled from a person between 18 and 60 years old who received the Ad26.COV2.S COVID-19 vaccine or a placebo.

The J gene is TRBJ1-6, the V gene TRBV6-2 or TRBV6-3; D remains unclear. Trimming pared 6 bases from V and 5 bases from J, leaving 14 bases between. There are 15 residues in the CDR3. The germline CDR1 and CDR2 sequences are MNHEY and SVGEGT. The CDR3 spells CASSTGEYHNSPLHF. The CDR3 DNA sequence: TGTGCCAGCAGCACCGGGGAATATCATAATTCACCCCTCCACTTT.

The CDR3: CASSYSGGVYQETQYF. The CDR3 region has the DNA TGTGCCAGCAGTTACTCAGGGGGCGTGTACCAAGAGACCCAGTACTTC. The genes are TRBV6-5 and TRBJ2-5; TRBD1 aligns across 7 bases. V gave up 0 bases and J gave up 0 bases; unmatched junction bases: 4. CDR3 length: 16 residues. The germline CDR1 and CDR2 sequences are MNHEY and SVGAGI.

V and J are TRBV7-3 and TRBJ2-2; a weak D match, TRBD1 (6 bases). V lost 5 bases, J lost 5 bases, and 15 bases lay in between. The CDR3 contains 15 residues. Germline V lookup: CDR1 SGHTA, CDR2 FQGTGA. CDR3 nucleotides: TGTGCCAGCAGCCTTAATGGGGGCCAAACCGGGGAGCTGTTTTTT. Amino acids: CASSLNGGQTGELFF.

This rearrangement joins TRBV19 to TRBJ2-2, with D uncertain. Germline CDR1 is LNHDA and CDR2 is SQIVND (reference sequence). V shed 1 base and J shed 2 bases, with 5 bases lying between them. The CDR3 spans 14 residues. The CDR3, as DNA: TGTGCCAGTAGTATAGTAAGAAACACCGGGGAGCTGTTTTTT. Translating gives CASSIVRNTGELFF.

The V gene is TRBV25-1, the J gene TRBJ1-1; D is ambiguous. This CDR3 is built from 13 residues. V shed 7 bases and J shed 5 bases, with 14 bases lying between them. Germline CDR1 is MGHDK and CDR2 is SYGVNS. The CDR3 sequence: CASNSLAGTEAFF. CDR3 nucleotide sequence: TGTGCCAGCAATTCCTTAGCAGGAACTGAAGCTTTCTTT. Based on the CDR3 plus reference TRBV25-1 and TRBJ1-1, the full variable domain is EADIYQTPRYLVIGTGKKITLECSQTMGHDKMYWYQQDPGMELHLIHYSYGVNSTEKGDLSSESTVSRIRTEHFPLTLESARPSHTSQYLCASNSLAGTEAFFGQGTRLTVV.

This clone occurred a few times. The chain carries TRBV7-3 and TRBJ1-3; maybe TRBD1 (6 bases). The CDR3 extends over 15 amino acids. Deletions cut 2 bases from V and 8 bases from J, with 16 bases between. Germline-derived CDR1 and CDR2 are SGHTA and FQGTGA. CDR3 in amino acids: CASSLGLQGPDTIYF. CDR3 coding DNA: TGTGCCAGCAGCTTAGGGTTACAGGGACCGGACACCATATATTTT. Combining the CDR3 with reference TRBV7-3 and TRBJ1-3 gives the whole variable domain GAGVSQTPSNKVTEKGKYVELRCDPISGHTALYWYRQSLGQGPEFLIYFQGTGAADDSGLPNDRFFAVRPEGSVSTLKIQRTERGDSAVYLCASSLGLQGPDTIYFGEGSWLTVV.

This chain connects TRBV28 to TRBJ1-1, with D tentatively TRBD1 (5 bases). This CDR3 is built from 16 residues. Germline CDR1 is MDHEN and CDR2 is SYDVKM. The germline V and J ends were trimmed by 5 bases and 7 bases, with 23 bases remaining between them. CDR3 residues: CASSTNPAGAWGEAFF. CDR3 in DNA: TGTGCCAGCAGTACTAACCCCGCCGGGGCGTGGGGTGAAGCTTTCTTT.

V gene TRBV7-2 combines with J gene TRBJ1-4; weak D call: TRBD1 (6 bases). V was trimmed by 2 bases and J by 0 bases, leaving 16 bases between them. The germline V gene has CDR1 SGHTA and CDR2 FQGNSA. The CDR3 contains 18 residues. The CDR3 reads CASSLTGTTYSTNEKLFF. In DNA, the CDR3 is TGTGCCAGCAGCTTAACCGGGACAACGTATTCAACTAATGAAAAACTGTTTTTT.

This chain links TRBV5-4 with TRBJ1-2; D is ambiguous. The CDR3 sequence is 13 residues long. V lost 0 bases and J lost 8, with 11 bases in between. Germline assignment: CDR1 SGHNT and CDR2 YYREEE (reference sequence). In nucleotides, the CDR3 is TGTGCCAGCAGCTTGGTGGGAGCAGCCGGCTACACCTTC. Its protein product is CASSLVGAAGYTF.

The chain has TRBV10-3 and TRBJ1-4; perhaps TRBD1 as D (5 bases). Germline V gene data show CDR1 as ENHRY and CDR2 as SYGVKD. Trimming took off 10 bases at V and 5 bases at J, with 14 bases between the two ends. The CDR3 runs to 13 residues. This CDR3 is CASRDGENEKLFF. CDR3 nucleotides: TGTGCCAGCCGGGACGGAGAAAATGAAAAACTGTTTTTT.

V gene TRBV7-3 combines with J gene TRBJ1-2; no definite D call. The CDR3 spans 14 residues. V dropped 5 bases and J dropped 3 bases, with 13 bases sitting between them. From germline, CDR1 is SGHTA and CDR2 FQGTGA. CDR3 coding DNA: TGTGCCAGCAGCCAAGATAGGATGGACTATGGCTACACCTTC. This encodes CASSQDRMDYGYTF.

The table lists this clone with a few counts. The chain is built from TRBV19 and TRBJ1-1; D is undetermined. Germline V gives CDR1 LNHDA, CDR2 SQIVND (reference sequence). Trimming left V 7 bases short and J 3 bases short, with 12 bases between. The CDR3 runs 13 residues. DNA of the CDR3: TGTGCCAGTACCCCCGGATCGGACACTGAAGCTTTCTTT. Translating gives CASTPGSDTEAFF.

The gene calls are TRBV30 and TRBJ2-1; D not resolved. From germline, CDR1 is GTSNPN and CDR2 SVGIG (reference sequence). This CDR3 has 12 amino acids. V lost 5 bases to trimming and J lost 6 bases, with 11 bases between them. Here the CDR3 reads CAWGPVGNEQFF. Written as DNA, the CDR3 is TGTGCCTGGGGGCCTGTGGGCAATGAGCAGTTCTTC.

The J gene is TRBJ1-1, the V gene TRBV7-2; 7 nucleotides agree with TRBD1. Germline V gives CDR1 SGHTA, CDR2 FQGNSA. The J segment lost 1 base and the V segment lost 5 bases, leaving 10 bases of the junction unmatched. The CDR3 covers 16 residues. The CDR3 nucleotides are TGTGCCAGCAGCCATCTCCCGGGACAGACGAACACTGAAGCTTTCTTT. Amino acid sequence: CASSHLPGQTNTEAFF. The full variable domain, completed using reference TRBV7-2 and TRBJ1-1, is GAGVSQSPSNKVTEKGKDVELRCDPISGHTALYWYRQSLGQGLEFLIYFQGNSAPDKSGLPSDRFSAERTGGSVSTLTIQRTQQEDSAVYLCASSHLPGQTNTEAFFGQGTRLTVV.